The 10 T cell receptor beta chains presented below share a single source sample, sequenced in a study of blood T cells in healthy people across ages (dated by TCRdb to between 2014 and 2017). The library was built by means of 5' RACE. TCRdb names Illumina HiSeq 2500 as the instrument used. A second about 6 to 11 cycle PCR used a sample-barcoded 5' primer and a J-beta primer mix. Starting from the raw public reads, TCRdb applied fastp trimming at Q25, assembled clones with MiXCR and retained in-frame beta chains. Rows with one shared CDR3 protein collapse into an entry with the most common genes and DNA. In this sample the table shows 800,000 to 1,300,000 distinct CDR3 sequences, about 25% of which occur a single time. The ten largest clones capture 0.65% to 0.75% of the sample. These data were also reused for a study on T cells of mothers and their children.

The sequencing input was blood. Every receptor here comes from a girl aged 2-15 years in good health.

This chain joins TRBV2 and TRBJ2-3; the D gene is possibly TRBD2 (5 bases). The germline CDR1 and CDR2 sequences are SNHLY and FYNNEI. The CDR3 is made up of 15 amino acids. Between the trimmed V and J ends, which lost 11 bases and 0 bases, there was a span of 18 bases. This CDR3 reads CARPLKGGSTDTQYF. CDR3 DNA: TGTGCCCGCCCACTTAAAGGAGGAAGCACAGATACGCAGTATTTT.

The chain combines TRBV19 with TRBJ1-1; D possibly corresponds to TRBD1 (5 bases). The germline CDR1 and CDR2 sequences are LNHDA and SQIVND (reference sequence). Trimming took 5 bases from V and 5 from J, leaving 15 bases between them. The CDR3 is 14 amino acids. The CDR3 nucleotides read TGTGCCAGTAGTGAATTCGACAGAGGGACTGAAGCTTTCTTT. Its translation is CASSEFDRGTEAFF.

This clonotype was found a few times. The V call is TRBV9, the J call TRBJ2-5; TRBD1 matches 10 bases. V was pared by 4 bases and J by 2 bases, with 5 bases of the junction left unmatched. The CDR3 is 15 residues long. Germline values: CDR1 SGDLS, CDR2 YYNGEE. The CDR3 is CASSFGTGAQETQYF. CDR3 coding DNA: TGTGCCAGCAGCTTCGGGACAGGGGCACAAGAGACCCAGTACTTC. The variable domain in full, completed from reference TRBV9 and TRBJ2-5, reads DSGVTQTPKHLITATGQRVTLRCSPRSGDLSVYWYQQSLDQGLQFLIQYYNGEERAKGNILERFSAQQFPDLHSELNLSSLELGDSALYFCASSFGTGAQETQYFGPGTRLLVL.

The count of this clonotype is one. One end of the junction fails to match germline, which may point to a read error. CDR3 protein: CASSYLAVGTDTQYF. As DNA, the CDR3 is TGTGCCAGCAGCTACTTGGCGGTAGGCACAGATACGCAGTATTTT. The chain combines TRBV6-2 or TRBV6-3 with TRBJ2-3; D unresolved. The germline V gene encodes CDR1 MNHEY and CDR2 SVGEGT. CDR3 length equals 15 residues.

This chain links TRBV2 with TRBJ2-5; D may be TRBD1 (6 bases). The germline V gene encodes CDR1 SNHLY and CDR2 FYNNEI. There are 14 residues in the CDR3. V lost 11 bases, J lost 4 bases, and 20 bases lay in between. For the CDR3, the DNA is TGTGCCGATTACCCGGACAGCGGTAGAGAGACCCAGTACTTC. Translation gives CADYPDSGRETQYF.

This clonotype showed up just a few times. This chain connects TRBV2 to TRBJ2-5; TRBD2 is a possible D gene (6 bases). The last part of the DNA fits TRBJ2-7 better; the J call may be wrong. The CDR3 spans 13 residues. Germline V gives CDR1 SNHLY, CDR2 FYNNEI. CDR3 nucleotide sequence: TGTGCTTCGAATCGGGAGAACGGCTACGAGCAGTACTTC. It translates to CASNRENGYEQYF.

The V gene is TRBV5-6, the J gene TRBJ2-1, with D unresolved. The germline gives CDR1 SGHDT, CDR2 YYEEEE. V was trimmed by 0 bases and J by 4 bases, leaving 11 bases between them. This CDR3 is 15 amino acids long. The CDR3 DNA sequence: TGTGCCAGCAGCTTGGGGGGAAGTATTTACAATGAGCAGTTCTTC. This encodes CASSLGGSIYNEQFF.

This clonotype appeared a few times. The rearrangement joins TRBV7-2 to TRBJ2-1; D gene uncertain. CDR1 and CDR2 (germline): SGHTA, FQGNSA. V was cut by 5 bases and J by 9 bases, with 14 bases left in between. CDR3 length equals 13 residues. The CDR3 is CASSRKRGLEQFF. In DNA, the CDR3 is TGTGCCAGCAGCCGGAAGCGCGGCCTTGAGCAGTTCTTC.

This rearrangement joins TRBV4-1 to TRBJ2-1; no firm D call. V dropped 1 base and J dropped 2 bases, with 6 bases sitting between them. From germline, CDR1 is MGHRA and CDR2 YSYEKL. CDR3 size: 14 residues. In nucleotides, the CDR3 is TGCGCCAGCAGCCAAGTGGCAGCCTACAATGAGCAGTTCTTC. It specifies CASSQVAAYNEQFF.

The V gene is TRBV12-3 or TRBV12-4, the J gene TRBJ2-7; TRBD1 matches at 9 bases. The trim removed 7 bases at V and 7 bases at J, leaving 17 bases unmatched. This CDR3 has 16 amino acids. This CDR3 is CASNNAAGTGSLEQYF. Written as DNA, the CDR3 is TGTGCCAGCAACAATGCAGCCGGGACAGGGTCTCTGGAGCAGTACTTC.